Shown below are 22 T cell receptor beta chains from a single sample sequenced in a study of CXCR3-negative and CXCR3-positive naive CD8 T cells. Antigen specificity for these receptors is unknown. Overall study results and limits: Researchers report that CXCR3-positive naive cells carry more hydrophobic TRB CDR3s than CXCR3-negative naive cells.

Each TRB cDNA library was prepared by 5' RACE (with UMI labels). With the 5' RACE reads reprocessed, TCRdb shows one record per CDR3 protein and no DNA. The sample data list approximately 65,000 distinct CDR3 sequences. The specimen was naive CXCR3+ CD8+ T cells from blood. Subset given: CD45RO-CCR7+CD27+CD95- naive CD8+ T cells expressing CXCR3 (TNR3+). The receptors were gathered from a human donor in good health. Some clones in this sample may be carry-over from other donors' samples.

This chain links TRBV5-1 with TRBJ2-1; the D gene TCRdb calls, TRBD1, cannot be checked with no DNA. The CDR3 contains 15 residues. Germline V gene data show CDR1 as SGHRS and CDR2 as YFSETQ. CDR3 in amino acids: CASNEVSQAPNEQFF. The full variable domain, its missing parts supplied by reference TRBV5-1 and TRBJ2-1, is KAGVTQTPRYLIKTRGQQVTLSCSPISGHRSVSWYQQTPGQGLQFLFEYFSETQRNKGNFPGRFSGRQFSNSRSEMNVSTLELGDSALYLCASNEVSQAPNEQFFGPGTRLTVL.

The CDR3 loop reads CASSEGRTADTQYF. This chain uses TRBV5-1 with TRBJ2-3. This CDR3 comprises 14 residues. Per germline, CDR1 SGHRS and CDR2 YFSETQ.

The rearrangement uses TRBV9 and TRBJ2-1; the D call from TCRdb, TRBD1, cannot be confirmed without DNA. The germline gives CDR1 SGDLS, CDR2 YYNGEE. This CDR3 has 13 residues. The CDR3 is CASSVEPGGEQFF.

The gene calls are TRBV7-6 and TRBJ2-1; absent DNA, TCRdb's TRBD2 call cannot be checked. CDR3 length equals 16 residues. Germline V gene sequence: CDR1 SGHVS, CDR2 FNYEAQ. The CDR3 sequence is CASSPSGGATYNEQFF.

The chain recombines TRBV6-2 or TRBV6-3 with TRBJ2-7; TCRdb calls TRBD1, which cannot be checked without DNA. Germline V CDR1 and CDR2: MNHEY, SVGEGT. This CDR3 is built from 16 residues. CDR3 protein: CASSYQGVVSSYEQYF.

J is TRBJ2-3 and V is TRBV6-1; TCRdb's D gene call, TRBD1, goes unchecked for lack of DNA. The germline gives CDR1 MNHNS, CDR2 SASEGT. The CDR3 has 17 residues. The CDR3 is CASSEALTGGRDGTQYF.

This chain links TRBV6-5 with TRBJ2-1; the D gene TCRdb calls, TRBD2, cannot be checked with no DNA. The germline CDR1 and CDR2 sequences are MNHEY and SVGAGI. The length of the CDR3 is 15 residues. This chain's CDR3 is CASSSLRLAYNEQFF.

V and J are TRBV6-5 and TRBJ1-1. CDR3 length: 15 residues. In germline, CDR1 is MNHEY, CDR2 SVGAGI. CDR3 sequence reads: CASSYILRGRTEAFF.

V gene TRBV11-2 combines with J gene TRBJ2-3; with no DNA, the TCRdb D assignment of TRBD2 cannot be verified. This CDR3 has 20 amino acids. Germline V gene sequence: CDR1 SGHAT, CDR2 FQNNGV. CDR3 region: CASSLVPAGALRSSTDTQYF. The full variable domain, rest sourced from reference TRBV11-2 and TRBJ2-3, is EAGVAQSPRYKIIEKRQSVAFWCNPISGHATLYWYQQILGQGPKLLIQFQNNGVVDDSQLPKDRFSAERLKGVDSTLKIQPAKLEDSAVYLCASSLVPAGALRSSTDTQYFGPGTRLTVL.

The chain recombines TRBV29-1 with TRBJ1-2; the D call of TRBD1 rests on TCRdb alone, since no DNA is present to check it. CDR3 length: 12 residues. In germline, CDR1 is SQVTM, CDR2 ANQGSEA. CDR3 sequence reads: CSASDRSDGYTF.

The genes are TRBV9 and TRBJ2-3; the D call of TRBD2 rests on TCRdb alone, since no DNA is present to check it. This CDR3 has 17 amino acids. CDR1 is SGDLS, CDR2 YYNGEE, per germline. The CDR3 loop is CASSPPAGTSDTDTQYF.

The V call is TRBV19, the J call TRBJ2-1; the D gene TCRdb calls, TRBD1, cannot be checked with no DNA. CDR3 length: 14 residues. Germline V gene data show CDR1 as LNHDA and CDR2 as SQIVND (reference sequence). CDR3 region: CAISYAPPLHEQFF.

J is TRBJ2-1 and V is TRBV11-3; TCRdb's D call of TRBD1 is untestable without DNA. Germline V gene sequence: CDR1 SGHNT, CDR2 YENEEA. This CDR3 contains 14 residues. The CDR3 protein is CASSSRDRSNEQFF.

The chain carries TRBV3-1 and TRBJ2-7. CDR1 and CDR2 (germline): LGHDT, YNNKEL (reference sequence). The CDR3 has 15 residues. The CDR3 is CASSQERHSSYEQYF.

CDR3 protein: CASSSRQGPPYEQYF. This chain connects TRBV7-9 to TRBJ2-7; TCRdb designates TRBD1, a call that cannot be tested without DNA. The CDR3 has 15 amino acids. Per the germline V gene, CDR1 is SEHNR and CDR2 is FQNEAQ (reference sequence).

The gene calls are TRBV28 and TRBJ2-3; the D gene TCRdb calls, TRBD1, cannot be checked with no DNA. The CDR3 is 18 residues long. CDR1 is MDHEN, CDR2 SYDVKM, per germline. This CDR3 reads CASSLYGYGGGPTDTQYF.

This rearrangement joins TRBV28 to TRBJ2-7; TCRdb proposes TRBD1, but this gene call is untestable without DNA. The CDR3 contains 13 residues. The germline CDR1 and CDR2 sequences are MDHEN and SYDVKM. The CDR3 spells CASSPGQIDEQYF.

J is TRBJ2-7 and V is TRBV7-6. The CDR3 consists of 14 residues. The germline CDR1 and CDR2 sequences are SGHVS and FNYEAQ. CDR3 sequence: CASSASGEKAEQYF.

The chain uses TRBV7-9 and TRBJ1-1. Germline assignment: CDR1 SEHNR and CDR2 FQNEAQ (reference sequence). This CDR3 has 12 residues. The CDR3 reads CASSSENTEAFF.

The V gene is TRBV4-2, the J gene TRBJ1-4; TCRdb's assignment of TRBD1 cannot be checked, as there is no DNA. The CDR3 length is 19 residues. Germline lookup yields CDR1 LGHNA and CDR2 YNFKEQ. The CDR3 is CASSQDNWTGGSTNEKLFF.

The rearrangement joins TRBV7-7 to TRBJ2-3; the D call from TCRdb, TRBD1, cannot be confirmed without DNA. This CDR3 is built from 15 residues. Germline V gene data show CDR1 as SSHAT and CDR2 as FNYEAQ (reference sequence). CDR3 in amino acids: CASSEATSPVDTQYF. Combining the CDR3 with reference TRBV7-7 and TRBJ2-3 gives the whole variable domain GAGVSQSPRYKVTKRGQDVTLRCDPISSHATLYWYQQALGQGPEFLTYFNYEAQPDKSGLPSDRFSAERPEGSISTLTIQRTEQRDSAMYRCASSEATSPVDTQYFGPGTRLTVL.

The chain links TRBV29-1 to TRBJ2-1. Germline V gene data show CDR1 as SQVTM and CDR2 as ANQGSEA. The CDR3 contains 12 residues. Here the CDR3 reads CSVDKTDNEQFF.